This TCR beta chain was identified in a study of T cell repertoires in cytomegalovirus infection. TCRdb independently ran MiXCR on the reads; one entry per CDR3 protein. The data show about 900,000 distinct CDR3 sequences, less than 35% seen once. The table lists this clonotype with a count of one. What it recognizes is unknown. Study results and caveats: There were carriers of CMV plus the relevant HLA, and cumulative public TCR beta family frequency identified them.

The clonotype was recovered from a human donor in good health (CMV status not recorded). Some clones in this sample may be carry-over from other donors' samples. The sample here was cultured CD8+ T cells from PBMCs, taken from culture after CMV antigen stimulation.

CDR3 sequence: CASSLSGVNEKLFF. The CDR3 DNA reads as TGTGCCAGCAGTTTGTCAGGGGTTAATGAAAAACTGTTTTTT. The rearrangement joins TRBV12-3 or TRBV12-4 to TRBJ1-4, with a tentative D call TRBD1 (6 bases). The CDR3 totals 14 residues. V was pared by 3 bases and J by 4 bases, with 9 bases between.